The TCR beta chain described here comes from a study of shared clonotypes between healthy human individuals. Study donors comprised healthy, HIV-negative adults devoid of recent acute infection or vaccination. Worth noting for this clone: Its antigen is undetermined.

The assay was carried out at the deep level. Sequenced by immunoSEQ multiplex PCR; TCRdb stores in-frame clones only, minus some. The table has roughly 680,000 clones, 55% to 80% seen once. Study-level findings and limits: Naive CD4 clonotypes overlapped across several donors at roughly 4.5%. Investigators collected only blood, and repertoires in tissues likely differ.

Germline V gene sequence: CDR1 LNHDA, CDR2 SQIVND (reference sequence). This CDR3 is built from 15 residues. V was shortened by 0 bases and J by 5 bases, with 13 bases between the two germline ends. The chain couples TRBV19 to TRBJ2-5; weak D call: TRBD2 (6 bases). Material for sequencing was memory CD4+ T cells sorted from blood. Sample subset: CD45RA-negative fraction. The TCR originated in a woman younger than 45 in good health. The CDR3 sequence is CASSIDLLATETQYF. The CDR3 DNA reads TGTGCCAGTAGTATAGATCTCCTAGCGACGGAGACCCAGTACTTC.